The clone carrying this TCR beta chain was seen a handful of times. This entry is derived from a study of blood T cells in healthy people across ages. The authors ran a second PCR of 7 to 11 cycles using a sample-barcoded 5' primer and a J-beta primer mix. From the 5' RACE reads, TCRdb called clonotypes with MiXCR, one entry per CDR3 protein. This table has some 1.4 million distinct CDR3 sequences, approximately 38% appearing once. Germline V CDR1 and CDR2: MNHEY, SMNVEV (reference sequence). The CDR3 covers 11 residues. Trimming removed 8 bases from V and 5 bases from J, with 7 bases in between. The receptor was derived from a woman aged 18-35 years in good health. J is TRBJ2-1 and V is TRBV27, with D possibly being TRBD2 (5 bases). The source material was blood. The CDR3 DNA follows: TGTGCCAGCGGGAGACACAATGAGCAGTTCTTC. The encoded protein is CASGRHNEQFF.